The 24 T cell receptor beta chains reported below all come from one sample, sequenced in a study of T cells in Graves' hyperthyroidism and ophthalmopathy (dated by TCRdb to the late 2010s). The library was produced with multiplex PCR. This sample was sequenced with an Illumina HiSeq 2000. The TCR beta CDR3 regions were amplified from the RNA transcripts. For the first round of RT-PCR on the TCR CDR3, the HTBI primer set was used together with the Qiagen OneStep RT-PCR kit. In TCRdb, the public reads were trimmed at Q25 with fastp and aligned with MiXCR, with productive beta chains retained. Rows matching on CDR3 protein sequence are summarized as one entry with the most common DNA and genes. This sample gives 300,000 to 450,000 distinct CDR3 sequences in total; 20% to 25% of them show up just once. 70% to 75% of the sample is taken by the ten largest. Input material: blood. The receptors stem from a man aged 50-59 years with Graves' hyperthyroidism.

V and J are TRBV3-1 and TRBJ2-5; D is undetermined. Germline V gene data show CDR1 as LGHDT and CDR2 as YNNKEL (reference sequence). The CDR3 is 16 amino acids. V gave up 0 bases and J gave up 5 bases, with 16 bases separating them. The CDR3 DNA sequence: TGTGCCAGCAGCCAAGACTCGTCCTATCTAGAGGAGACCCAGTACTTC. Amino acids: CASSQDSSYLEETQYF.

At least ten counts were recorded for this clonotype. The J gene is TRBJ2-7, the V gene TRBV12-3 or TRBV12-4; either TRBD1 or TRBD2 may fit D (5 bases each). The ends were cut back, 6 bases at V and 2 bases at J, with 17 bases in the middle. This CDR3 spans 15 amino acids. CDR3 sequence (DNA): TGTGCCAGCAGCCCGGGACGACCTCGTCCCTACGAGCAGTACTTC. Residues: CASSPGRPRPYEQYF.

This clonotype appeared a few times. The CDR3 spells CSARSRSSYEQYF. The CDR3 nucleotides read TGCAGTGCTAGGTCTAGGAGCTCCTACGAGCAGTACTTC. The rearrangement uses TRBV20-1 and TRBJ2-7; D ambiguous. Germline assignment: CDR1 DFQATT and CDR2 SNEGSKA (reference sequence). Trimming stripped 3 bases from V and 0 bases from J, with 9 bases between. The CDR3 has 13 amino acids.

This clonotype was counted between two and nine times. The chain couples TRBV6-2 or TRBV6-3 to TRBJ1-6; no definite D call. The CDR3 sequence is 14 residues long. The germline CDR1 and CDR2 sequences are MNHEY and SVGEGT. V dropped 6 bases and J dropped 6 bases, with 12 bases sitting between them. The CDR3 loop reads CASSPGSGNSPLHF. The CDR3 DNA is TGTGCCAGCAGCCCCGGGTCGGGTAATTCACCCCTCCACTTT.

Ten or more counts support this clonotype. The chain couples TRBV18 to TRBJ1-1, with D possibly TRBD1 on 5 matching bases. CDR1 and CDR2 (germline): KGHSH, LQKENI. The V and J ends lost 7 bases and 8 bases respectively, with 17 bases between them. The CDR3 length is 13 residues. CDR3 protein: CASFPGTGREAFF. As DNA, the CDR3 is TGTGCCAGCTTCCCGGGGACGGGTCGAGAAGCTTTCTTT.

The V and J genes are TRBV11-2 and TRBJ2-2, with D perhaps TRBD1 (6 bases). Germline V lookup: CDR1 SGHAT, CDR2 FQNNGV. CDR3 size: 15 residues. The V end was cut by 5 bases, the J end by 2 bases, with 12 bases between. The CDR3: CASSQGTINTGELFF. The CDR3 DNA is TGTGCCAGCAGCCAGGGGACAATAAACACCGGGGAGCTGTTTTTT.

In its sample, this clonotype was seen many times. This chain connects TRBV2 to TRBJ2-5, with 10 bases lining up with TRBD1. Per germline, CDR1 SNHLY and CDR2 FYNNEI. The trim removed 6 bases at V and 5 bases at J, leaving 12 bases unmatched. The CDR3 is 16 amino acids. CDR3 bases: TGTGCCAGCAGACCACGCCAGACAGGGGGCTTGGAGACCCAGTACTTC. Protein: CASRPRQTGGLETQYF.

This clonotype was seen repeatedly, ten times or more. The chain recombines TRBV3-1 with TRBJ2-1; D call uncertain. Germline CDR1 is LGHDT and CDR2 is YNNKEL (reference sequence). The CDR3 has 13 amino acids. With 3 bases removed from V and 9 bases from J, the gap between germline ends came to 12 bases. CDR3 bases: TGTGCCAGCAGCCACCCCCTAGGTGGTGAGCAGTTCTTC. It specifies CASSHPLGGEQFF.

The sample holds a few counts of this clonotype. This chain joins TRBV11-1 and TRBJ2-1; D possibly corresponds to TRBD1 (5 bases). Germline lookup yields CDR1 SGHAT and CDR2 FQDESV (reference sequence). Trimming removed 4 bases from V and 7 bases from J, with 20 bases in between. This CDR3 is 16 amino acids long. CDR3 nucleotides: TGTGCCAGCAGCTCTGACTCAGGGTGGCTAGAGAATGAGCAGTTCTTC. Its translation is CASSSDSGWLENEQFF.

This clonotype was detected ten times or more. CDR3 nucleotides: TGCAGCGAGGACAAAAGAGGCTACGAGCAGTACTTC. Protein: CSEDKRGYEQYF. The chain uses TRBV29-1 and TRBJ2-7; possible D gene TRBD1, 5 bases. Trimming took off 7 bases at V and 3 bases at J, with 13 bases between the two ends. Germline-derived CDR1 and CDR2 are SQVTM and ANQGSEA. The CDR3 contains 12 residues.

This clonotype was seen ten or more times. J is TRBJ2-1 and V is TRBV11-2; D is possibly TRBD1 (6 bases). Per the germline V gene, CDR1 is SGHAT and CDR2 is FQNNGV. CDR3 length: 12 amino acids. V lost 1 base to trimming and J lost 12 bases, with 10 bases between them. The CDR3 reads CASSLGQGLQFF. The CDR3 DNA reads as TGTGCCAGCAGCTTAGGGCAGGGGTTGCAGTTCTTC.

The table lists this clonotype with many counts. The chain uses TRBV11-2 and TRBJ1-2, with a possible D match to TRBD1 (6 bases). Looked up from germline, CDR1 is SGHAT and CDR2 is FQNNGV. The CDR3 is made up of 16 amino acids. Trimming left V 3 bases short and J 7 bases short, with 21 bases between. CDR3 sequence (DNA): TGTGCCAGCAGCTTGGGAATTGACAGGATCCTCGGTGGCTACACCTTC. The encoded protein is CASSLGIDRILGGYTF.

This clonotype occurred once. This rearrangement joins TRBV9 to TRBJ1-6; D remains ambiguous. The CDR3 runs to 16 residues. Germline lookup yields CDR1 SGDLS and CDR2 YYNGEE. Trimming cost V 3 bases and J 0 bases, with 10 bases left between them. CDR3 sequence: CASSDGSSSYNSPLHF. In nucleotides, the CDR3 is TGTGCCAGCAGCGACGGAAGCAGCTCCTATAATTCACCCCTCCACTTT. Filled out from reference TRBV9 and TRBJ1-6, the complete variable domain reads DSGVTQTPKHLITATGQRVTLRCSPRSGDLSVYWYQQSLDQGLQFLIQYYNGEERAKGNILERFSAQQFPDLHSELNLSSLELGDSALYFCASSDGSSSYNSPLHFGNGTRLTVT.

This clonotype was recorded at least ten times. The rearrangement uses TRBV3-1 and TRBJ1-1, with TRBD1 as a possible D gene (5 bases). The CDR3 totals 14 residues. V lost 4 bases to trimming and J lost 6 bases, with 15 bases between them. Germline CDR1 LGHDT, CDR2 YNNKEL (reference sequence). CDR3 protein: CASSPRDGRSEAFF. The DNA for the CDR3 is TGTGCCAGCAGCCCCCGGGACGGAAGGTCTGAAGCTTTCTTT.

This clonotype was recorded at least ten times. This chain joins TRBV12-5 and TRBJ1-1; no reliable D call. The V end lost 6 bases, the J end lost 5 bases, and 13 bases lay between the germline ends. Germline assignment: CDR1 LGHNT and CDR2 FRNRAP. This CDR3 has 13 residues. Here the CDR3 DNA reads TGTGCTAGTGGACCTTCTGGGAGGACTGAAGCTTTCTTT. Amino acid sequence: CASGPSGRTEAFF.

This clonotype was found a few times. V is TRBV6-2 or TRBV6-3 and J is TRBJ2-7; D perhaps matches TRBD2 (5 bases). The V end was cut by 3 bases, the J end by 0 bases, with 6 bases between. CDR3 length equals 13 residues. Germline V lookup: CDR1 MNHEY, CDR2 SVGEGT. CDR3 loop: CASSYTSSYEQYF. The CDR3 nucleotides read TGTGCCAGCAGTTATACTAGCTCCTACGAGCAGTACTTC.

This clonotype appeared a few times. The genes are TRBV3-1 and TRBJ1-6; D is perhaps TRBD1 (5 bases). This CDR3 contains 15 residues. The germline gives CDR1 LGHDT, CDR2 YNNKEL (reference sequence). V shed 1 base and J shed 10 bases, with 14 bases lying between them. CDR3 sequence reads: CASSQGWQGGSPLHF. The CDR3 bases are TGTGCCAGCAGCCAAGGTTGGCAGGGCGGGTCACCCCTCCACTTT. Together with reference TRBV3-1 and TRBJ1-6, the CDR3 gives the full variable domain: DTAVSQTPKYLVTQMGNDKSIKCEQNLGHDTMYWYKQDSKKFLKIMFSYNNKELIINETVPNRFSPKSPDKAHLNLHINSLELGDSAVYFCASSQGWQGGSPLHFGNGTRLTVT.

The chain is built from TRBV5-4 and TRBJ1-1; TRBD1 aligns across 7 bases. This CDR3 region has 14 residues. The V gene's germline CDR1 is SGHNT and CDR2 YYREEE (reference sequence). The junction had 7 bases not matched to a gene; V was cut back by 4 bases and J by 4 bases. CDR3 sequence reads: CASSGGQRGTEAFF. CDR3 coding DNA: TGTGCCAGCAGCGGGGGACAGAGGGGCACTGAAGCTTTCTTT. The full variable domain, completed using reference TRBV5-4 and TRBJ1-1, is ETGVTQSPTHLIKTRGQQVTLRCSSQSGHNTVSWYQQALGQGPQFIFQYYREEENGRGNFPPRFSGLQFPNYSSELNVNALELDDSALYLCASSGGQRGTEAFFGQGTRLTVV.

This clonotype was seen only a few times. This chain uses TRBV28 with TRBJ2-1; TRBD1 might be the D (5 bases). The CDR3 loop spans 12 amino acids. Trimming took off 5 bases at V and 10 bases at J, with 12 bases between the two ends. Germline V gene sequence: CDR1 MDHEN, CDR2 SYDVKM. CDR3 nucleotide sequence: TGTGCCAGCAGTATATACAGGAACGAGCAGTTCTTC. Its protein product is CASSIYRNEQFF.

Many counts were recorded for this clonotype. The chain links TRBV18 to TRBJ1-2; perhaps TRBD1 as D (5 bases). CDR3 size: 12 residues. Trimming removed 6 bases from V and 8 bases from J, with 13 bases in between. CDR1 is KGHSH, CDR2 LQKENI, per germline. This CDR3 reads CASSHSGDGYTF. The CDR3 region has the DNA TGTGCCAGCTCCCACTCTGGGGACGGCTACACCTTC.

The CDR3 protein is CASSVNSGARETQYF. As DNA, the CDR3 is TGTGCCAGCAGCGTCAACTCAGGGGCGAGAGAGACCCAGTACTTC. This sequence joins TRBV9 and TRBJ2-5; weak D call: TRBD1 (6 bases). The CDR3 extends over 15 amino acids. Germline values: CDR1 SGDLS, CDR2 YYNGEE. V was clipped by 2 bases and J by 4 bases, with 15 bases between them.

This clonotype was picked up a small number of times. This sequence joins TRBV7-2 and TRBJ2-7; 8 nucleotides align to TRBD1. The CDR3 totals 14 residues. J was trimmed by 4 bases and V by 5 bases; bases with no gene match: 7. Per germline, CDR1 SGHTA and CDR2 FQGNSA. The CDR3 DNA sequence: TGTGCCAGCAGCCCAGGACAGGGAAGGTACGAGCAGTACTTC. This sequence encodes CASSPGQGRYEQYF.

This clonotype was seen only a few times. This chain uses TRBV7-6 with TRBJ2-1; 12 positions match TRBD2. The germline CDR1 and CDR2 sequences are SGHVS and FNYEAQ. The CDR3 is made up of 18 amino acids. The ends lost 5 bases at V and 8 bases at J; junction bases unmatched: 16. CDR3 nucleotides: TGTGCCAGCAGCGGCCCGACTAGCGGGAGTTTGGGAGGTGATGAGCAGTTCTTC. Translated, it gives CASSGPTSGSLGGDEQFF. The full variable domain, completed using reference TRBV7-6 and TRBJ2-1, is GAGVSQSPRYKVTKRGQDVALRCDPISGHVSLYWYRQALGQGPEFLTYFNYEAQQDKSGLPNDRFSAERPEGSISTLTIQRTEQRDSAMYRCASSGPTSGSLGGDEQFFGPGTRLTVL.

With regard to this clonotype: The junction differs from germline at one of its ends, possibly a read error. The CDR3, as DNA: TGTGCCAGCAGATACTCTGGACTAGCGGGGATCGAGCAGTACTTC. Amino acids: CASRYSGLAGIEQYF. The J gene is TRBJ2-7, the V gene TRBV6-2 or TRBV6-3; 12 nucleotides align to TRBD2. CDR1 and CDR2 (germline): MNHEY, SVGEGT. The CDR3 runs to 15 residues.